These 5 T cell receptor beta chains were sequenced from one sample in a study of circulating tumor DNA in untreated peripheral T-cell lymphoma. Libraries were prepared by immunoSEQ multiplex PCR; TCRdb keeps only in-frame clonotypes and omits some of them. The sample consists of some 10,000 clones, 65% to 80% of them appearing once. The sequenced sample consisted of tumor tissue. These receptors were obtained from a human donor with peripheral T-cell lymphoma.

This sequence joins TRBV29-1 and TRBJ1-1, with D possibly being TRBD1 (5 bases). Germline CDR1 and CDR2: SQVTM and ANQGSEA. The CDR3 totals 17 residues. The ends were cut back, 1 base at V and 3 bases at J, with 21 bases in the middle. The chain's CDR3 is CSVEARRRWGRDTEAFF. The CDR3 coding sequence is TGCAGCGTTGAAGCCCGCCGGAGATGGGGCCGGGACACTGAAGCTTTCTTT.

This clone was picked up a small number of times. The chain combines TRBV30 with TRBJ2-1; D unclear. CDR3 length equals 11 residues. Germline CDR1 GTSNPN, CDR2 SVGIG (reference sequence). V was pared by 4 bases and J by 10 bases, with 11 bases between. CDR3 sequence reads: CAWTIWGEQFF. CDR3 sequence (DNA): TGTGCCTGGACCATATGGGGAGAGCAGTTCTTC. Filled out from reference TRBV30 and TRBJ2-1, the complete variable domain reads SQTIHQWPATLVQPVGSPLSLECTVEGTSNPNLYWYRQAAGRGLQLLFYSVGIGQISSEVPQNLSASRPQDRQFILSSKKLLLSDSGFYLCAWTIWGEQFFGPGTRLTVL.

The rearrangement links TRBV6-8 to TRBJ1-5, with TRBD1 matching over 8 bases. Trimming at V came to 6 bases and at J to 2 bases, leaving 6 bases not matched to a gene. The germline V gene encodes CDR1 MNHGY and CDR2 SAAAGT. This CDR3 spans 15 amino acids. CDR3 amino acids: CASRDRDFGNQPQHF. The CDR3 bases are TGTGCCAGCAGGGACAGGGACTTCGGCAATCAGCCCCAGCATTTT.

This clone was seen once. The chain has TRBV7-2 and TRBJ1-5; a possible D gene is TRBD1 (5 bases). The germline V gene encodes CDR1 SGHTA and CDR2 FQGNSA. The CDR3 sequence is 13 residues long. V was clipped by 2 bases and J by 5 bases, with 7 bases between them. Written as DNA, the CDR3 is TGTGCCAGCAGCTTACGGGGGGATCAGCCCCAGCATTTT. Its protein product is CASSLRGDQPQHF.

This chain connects TRBV11-3 to TRBJ2-5, with 8 bases lining up with TRBD1. The germline V gene encodes CDR1 SGHNT and CDR2 YENEEA. V was pared by 5 bases and J by 5 bases, with 10 bases of the junction left unmatched. This CDR3 comprises 15 residues. The chain's CDR3 is CASSLRTGRVETQYF. CDR3 coding DNA: TGTGCCAGCAGCCTAAGGACAGGGCGAGTGGAGACCCAGTACTTC. Full variable domain (outside the CDR3, taken from reference TRBV11-3 and TRBJ2-5): EAGVVQSPRYKIIEKKQPVAFWCNPISGHNTLYWYLQNLGQGPELLIRYENEEAVDDSQLPKDRFSAERLKGVDSTLKIQPAELGDSAVYLCASSLRTGRVETQYFGPGTRLLVL.